Following are 16 T cell receptor beta chains from one sample sequenced in a study of low-dose radiotherapy and immunotherapy resistance in tumors (dated by TCRdb to the early 2020s). This sample's time point label indicates: before trial treatment. Sequencer: Illumina HiSeq 2500. To make first-strand cDNA, Superscript III was used along with a set of TRAV- and TRBV-specific primers so that both the TCRalpha and TCRbeta chains were covered. TCRs were amplified with Phusion for about 18 PCR cycles using a constant-region primer together with the adapter attached to the V primers. TCRdb trimmed public reads at Q25 via fastp, called clones via MiXCR and kept in-frame beta chains. Every CDR3 protein is listed once, alongside the most common genes and DNA of its rows. The sample data list 60,000 to 90,000 distinct CDR3 sequences, and around 32% of these were observed just once. Of the sample, 11% falls within the top ten clones.

Here the sequenced sample was PBMCs, taken before treatment. Every receptor here comes from a female donor with ovarian cancer.

In its sample, this clonotype was seen many times. In DNA, the CDR3 is TGTGCCAGCACCAACGGCCCAGATACGCAGTATTTT. It translates to CASTNGPDTQYF. The chain couples TRBV6-2 or TRBV6-3 to TRBJ2-3; D is undetermined. This CDR3 region has 12 residues. Germline V gene data show CDR1 as MNHEY and CDR2 as SVGEGT. Trimming pared 7 bases from V and 4 bases from J, leaving 9 bases between.

The chain combines TRBV18 with TRBJ2-5; no clear D. V was trimmed by 4 bases and J by 4 bases, leaving 10 bases between them. CDR1 is KGHSH, CDR2 LQKENI, per germline. The CDR3 runs to 13 residues. CDR3 in amino acids: CASSLTSIETQYF. CDR3 nucleotide sequence: TGTGCCAGCTCACTGACTTCGATAGAGACCCAGTACTTC.

The chain couples TRBV7-2 to TRBJ2-7; TRBD2 aligns across 9 bases. Germline values: CDR1 SGHTA, CDR2 FQGNSA. There are 15 residues in the CDR3. V trimming: 5 bases; J trimming: 3 bases; junction bases outside the gene matches: 8. The CDR3 here is CASSLQAGGRYEQYF. Written as DNA, the CDR3 is TGTGCCAGCAGCCTCCAAGCGGGGGGCCGCTACGAGCAGTACTTC. Variable domain in full (rest from reference TRBV7-2 and TRBJ2-7): GAGVSQSPSNKVTEKGKDVELRCDPISGHTALYWYRQSLGQGLEFLIYFQGNSAPDKSGLPSDRFSAERTGGSVSTLTIQRTQQEDSAVYLCASSLQAGGRYEQYFGPGTRLTVT.

Ten or more counts support this clonotype. The chain employs TRBV4-2 and TRBJ2-4; D assignment may be TRBD1 or TRBD2 (5 bases each). The germline gives CDR1 LGHNA, CDR2 YNFKEQ. Deletions cut 1 base from V and 3 bases from J, with 16 bases between. The CDR3 is 17 amino acids. Written as DNA, the CDR3 is TGTGCCAGCAGCCAAGGGTTGGGGACGGTGGACAAAAACATTCAGTACTTC. Its protein product is CASSQGLGTVDKNIQYF.

Turning to this clonotype: Mismatch with germline at one junction end may stem from a read error. V is TRBV11-3 and J is TRBJ2-7; no clear D gene. The V gene's germline CDR1 is SGHNT and CDR2 YENEEA. CDR3 length: 15 residues. The CDR3 loop reads CASSSGPPGSYEQYF. The CDR3 bases are TGTGCCAGTAGCTCAGGACCGCCCGGATCCTACGAGCAGTACTTC.

This clonotype was seen ten or more times. V gene TRBV18 combines with J gene TRBJ2-1; 7 bases align to TRBD1. CDR1 is KGHSH and CDR2 is LQKENI in the germline V gene. V shed 5 bases and J 4 bases; nucleotides not matched to a gene: 2. The CDR3 sequence is 13 residues long. CDR3 DNA: TGTGCCAGCTCAGGGGACAGATACAATGAGCAGTTCTTC. Amino acid sequence: CASSGDRYNEQFF. Complete variable domain (other parts from reference TRBV18 and TRBJ2-1): NAGVMQNPRHLVRRRGQEARLRCSPMKGHSHVYWYRQLPEEGLKFMVYLQKENIIDESGMPKERFSAEFPKEGPSILRIQQVVRGDSAAYFCASSGDRYNEQFFGPGTRLTVL.

This clonotype has a count of ten or more. The chain uses TRBV10-3 and TRBJ2-1, with 10 bases aligning to TRBD1. CDR1 and CDR2 (germline): ENHRY, SYGVKD. The CDR3 is 14 residues long. Unmatched junction bases numbered 4, after V lost 6 bases and J lost 5 bases. The CDR3 loop reads CAISGDRGNNEQFF. The CDR3 nucleotides read TGTGCCATCAGCGGGGACAGGGGCAACAATGAGCAGTTCTTC.

This chain joins TRBV5-1 and TRBJ2-1, with TRBD2 identical over 8 bases. Trimming took 1 base from V and 3 from J; bases not matched to a gene: 12. The length of the CDR3 is 18 residues. Germline V lookup: CDR1 SGHRS, CDR2 YFSETQ. The CDR3, as DNA: TGCGCCAGCAGCTTGATATCGCCCTCCGGGAGGGGCTACAATGAGCAGTTCTTC. This encodes CASSLISPSGRGYNEQFF.

A word on this clonotype: This likely came from a read error, as a far larger clone is one base away. The chain links TRBV6-2 or TRBV6-3 to TRBJ2-1, with D possibly called TRBD1 or TRBD2 (5 bases each). Germline V CDR1 and CDR2: MNHEY, SVGEGT. The ends were cut back, 6 bases at V and 10 bases at J, with 16 bases in the middle. This CDR3 spans 13 amino acids. The CDR3 protein is CASRDPGPYEQFF. The CDR3 bases are TGTGCCAGCAGAGATCCGGGGCCCTACGAGCAGTTCTTC.

This clonotype was picked up many times. This chain links TRBV30 with TRBJ1-1; weak D call: TRBD1 (6 bases). The CDR3 runs to 13 residues. The germline V and J ends were trimmed by 0 bases and 7 bases, with 12 bases remaining between them. Germline assignment: CDR1 GTSNPN and CDR2 SVGIG (reference sequence). The CDR3 nucleotides are TGTGCCTGGAGTGTAAGTCAGGGGCTTGAAGCTTTCTTT. It translates to CAWSVSQGLEAFF.

This clonotype was counted ten times or more. This chain connects TRBV6-5 to TRBJ2-7, with 10 bases that match TRBD2. The germline gives CDR1 MNHEY, CDR2 SVGAGI. With 2 bases clipped from V and 7 bases from J, the junction kept 14 bases outside the gene matches. CDR3 size: 17 residues. This chain's CDR3 is CASSYERTSGVRGEQYF. The CDR3 DNA reads as TGTGCCAGCAGTTACGAGAGGACTAGCGGAGTGAGGGGTGAGCAGTACTTC.

This clonotype was counted at least ten times. The chain links TRBV18 to TRBJ1-1, with D possibly TRBD1 on 5 matching bases. Germline CDR1 is KGHSH and CDR2 is LQKENI. The V end lost 3 bases, the J end lost 1 base, and 15 bases lay between the germline ends. The CDR3 spans 16 residues. The chain's CDR3 is CASSPGRAGSNTEAFF. For the CDR3, the DNA is TGTGCCAGCTCACCGGGCAGGGCAGGCTCGAACACTGAAGCTTTCTTT.

This rearrangement joins TRBV6-2 or TRBV6-3 to TRBJ2-1; the match to TRBD1 covers 11 bases. CDR3 length: 16 amino acids. Trimming cost V 5 bases and J 2 bases; bases outside gene matches: 5. The V gene's germline CDR1 is MNHEY and CDR2 SVGEGT. The CDR3 sequence is CASSAGQGGTYNEQFF. Here the CDR3 DNA reads TGTGCCAGCAGTGCGGGACAGGGGGGGACCTACAATGAGCAGTTCTTC.

About this clonotype: The germline gene is not matched at one end of the junction; a read error may be the cause. The chain joins TRBV7-2 to TRBJ2-3; 7 positions match TRBD2. This CDR3 is 15 amino acids long. Per the germline V gene, CDR1 is SGHTA and CDR2 is FQGNSA. The CDR3 sequence: CANSLSGVSTDTQYF. The DNA of the CDR3 is TGTGCCAACAGCTTAAGCGGGGTCAGCACAGATACGCAGTATTTT.

The genes are TRBV5-1 and TRBJ2-7; D call uncertain. Between the trimmed V and J ends, which lost 1 base and 6 bases, there was a span of 14 bases. CDR3 length equals 14 residues. CDR1 is SGHRS, CDR2 YFSETQ, per germline. The CDR3 spells CASSLRQVGSEQYF. The CDR3 region has the DNA TGCGCCAGCAGCTTGCGGCAGGTTGGCTCCGAGCAGTACTTC. The variable domain in full, with the rest retrieved from reference TRBV5-1 and TRBJ2-7, is KAGVTQTPRYLIKTRGQQVTLSCSPISGHRSVSWYQQTPGQGLQFLFEYFSETQRNKGNFPGRFSGRQFSNSRSEMNVSTLELGDSALYLCASSLRQVGSEQYFGPGTRLTVT.

This clonotype was seen ten or more times. This chain's CDR3 is CSASIDSGANVLTF. CDR3 DNA: TGCAGTGCTAGTATCGACTCTGGGGCCAACGTCCTGACTTTC. The chain recombines TRBV20-1 with TRBJ2-6; D uncertain. The CDR3 spans 14 residues. Trimming cost V 3 bases and J 0 bases, with 6 bases left between them. The germline gives CDR1 DFQATT, CDR2 SNEGSKA (reference sequence).